A selection of T cell receptor beta chains follows, all from one sample in a study of blood T cell repertoires in COVID-19. Data came from immunoSEQ multiplex PCR; TCRdb stores just in-frame clones and leaves some out. This sample has about 300,000 clones, with more than 75% found just once. The sequenced sample was PBMCs or T cells enriched from blood (not recorded which). The receptors were sampled from a young woman who had recovered from COVID-19. Both conserved end residues are part of each CDR3. D genes are given only for firm matches. Rows may omit the clone size; those that give it use once, few, many or a size class.

size | J | D | V | DNA | CDR3
. | TRBJ1-6 | TRBD1 | TRBV11-2 | TGTGCCAGCAGCTTTCGGGGACAGGCGAATTCACCCCTCCACTTT | CASSFRGQANSPLHF
. | TRBJ1-5 | . | TRBV2 | TGTGCCAGCAGGGGGGGGGAGTTGAGGAATCAGCCCCAGCATTTT | CASRGGELRNQPQHF
once | TRBJ1-2 | . | TRBV7-8 | TGTGCCAGCAGCTTACGCGATTATGGCTACACCTTC | CASSLRDYGYTF
. | TRBJ1-4 | TRBD1 | TRBV28 | TGTGCCAGCAGTAGTACATTGGGCAGGGGGAATGAAAAACTGTTTTTT | CASSSTLGRGNEKLFF
. | TRBJ2-1 | . | TRBV29-1 | TGCAGCGTTGAAGAGTACAGGGTAGCCTACAATGAGCAGTTCTTC | CSVEEYRVAYNEQFF
. | TRBJ1-1 | . | TRBV6-5 | TGTGCCAGTCAGGTGTTGCTAAACACTGAAGCTTTCTTT | CASQVLLNTEAFF
once | TRBJ2-1 | . | TRBV7-3 | TGTGCCAGCAGCTTAAATCCCGGGACAAATTCCTACAATGAGCAGTTCTTC | CASSLNPGTNSYNEQFF
. | TRBJ2-1 | . | TRBV3-1/TRBV3-2 | TGTGCCAGCAGCCAAGACCCTGGCCCCCACAATGAGCAGTTCTTC | CASSQDPGPHNEQFF
. | TRBJ2-7 | TRBD2 | TRBV9 | TGTGCCAGCAGCGTAGGACTAGCGGGCACCGAGCAGTACTTC | CASSVGLAGTEQYF
once | TRBJ2-5 | TRBD1 | TRBV9 | TGTGCCAGCAGCGCTCGACCGACAGGGTGGGAGACCCAGTACTTC | CASSARPTGWETQYF